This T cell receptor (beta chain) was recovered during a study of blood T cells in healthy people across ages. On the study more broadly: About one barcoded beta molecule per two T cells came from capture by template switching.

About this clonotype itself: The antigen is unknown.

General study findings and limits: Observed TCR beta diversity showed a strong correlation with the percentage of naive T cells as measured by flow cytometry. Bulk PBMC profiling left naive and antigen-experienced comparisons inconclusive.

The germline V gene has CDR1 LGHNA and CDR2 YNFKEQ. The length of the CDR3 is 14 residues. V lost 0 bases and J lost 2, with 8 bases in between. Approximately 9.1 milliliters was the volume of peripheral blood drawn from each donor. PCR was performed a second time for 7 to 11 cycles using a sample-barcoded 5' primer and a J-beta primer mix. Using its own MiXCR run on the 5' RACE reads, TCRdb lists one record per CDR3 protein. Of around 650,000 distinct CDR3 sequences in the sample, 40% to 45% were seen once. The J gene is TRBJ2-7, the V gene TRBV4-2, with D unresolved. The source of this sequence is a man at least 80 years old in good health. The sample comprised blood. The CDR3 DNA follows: TGTGCCAGCAGCCAAGATGCAAGAACCTACGAGCAGTACTTC. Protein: CASSQDARTYEQYF.